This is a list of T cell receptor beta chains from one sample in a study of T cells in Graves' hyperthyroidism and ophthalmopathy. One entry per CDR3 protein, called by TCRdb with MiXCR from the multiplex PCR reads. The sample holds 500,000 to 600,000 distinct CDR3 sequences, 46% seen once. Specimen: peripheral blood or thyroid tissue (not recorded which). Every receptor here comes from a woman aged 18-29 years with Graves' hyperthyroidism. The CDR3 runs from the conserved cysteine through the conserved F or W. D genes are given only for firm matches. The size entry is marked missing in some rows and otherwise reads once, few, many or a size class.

CASSLATSGRGETQYF	TGCGCCAGCAGCTTGGCGACTAGCGGGAGAGGGGAGACCCAGTACTTC	16	many	TRBV5-1	TRBJ2-5	TRBD2
CATSGRAGTLDKEKLFF	TGTGCCACCAGCGGCAGGGCTGGGACACTTGATAAGGAAAAACTGTTTTTT	17	NA	TRBV24-1	TRBJ1-4	NA
CSLMIHLNTGELFF	TGCAGCTTAATGATCCACCTGAACACCGGGGAGCTGTTTTTT	14	NA	TRBV29-1	TRBJ2-2	NA
CASSAVTTYEQYF	TGTGCCAGCTCCGCCGTCACAACCTACGAGCAGTACTTC	13	many	TRBV6-1	TRBJ2-7	NA
CASSFMDSYNEQYF	TGTGCCAGCAGCTTTATGGACAGCTACAATGAGCAGTACTTC	14	NA	TRBV7-2	TRBJ2-7	NA
CASSLGLAGGPRGTQYF	TGTGCCAGCAGCTTAGGACTAGCGGGAGGGCCGAGGGGGACCCAGTACTTC	17	NA	TRBV7-2	TRBJ2-5	TRBD2
CSARAQLQETQYF	TGCAGTGCTAGAGCGCAGCTCCAAGAGACCCAGTACTTC	13	NA	TRBV20-1	TRBJ2-5	NA
CASNEKIGFRPLHF	TGTGCCAGCAACGAAAAGATAGGGTTCAGACCCCTCCACTTT	14	many	TRBV2	TRBJ1-6	NA
CASTPGTHRSEQYF	TGTGCCAGCACCCCCGGGACACACCGATCCGAGCAGTACTTC	14	many	TRBV28	TRBJ2-7	NA
CSVRVANYGYTF	TGCAGCGTCCGTGTCGCTAACTATGGCTACACCTTC	12	NA	TRBV29-1	TRBJ1-2	NA
CATSDPTQGGYTGELFF	TGTGCCACCAGTGACCCCACACAGGGGGGATACACCGGGGAGCTGTTTTTT	17	many	TRBV24-1	TRBJ2-2	TRBD1
CASSLLYNEQYF	TGTGCCAGCAGCTTACTCTACAACGAGCAGTACTTC	12	many	TRBV7-9	TRBJ2-7	NA
CASRRDREGNYGYTF	TGTGCCAGCAGGAGGGACAGGGAGGGTAACTATGGCTACACCTTC	15	NA	TRBV2	TRBJ1-2	TRBD1
CATSRDRVQGAFIFTGELFF	TGTGCCACCAGCAGAGATCGGGTACAGGGCGCCTTCATTTTCACCGGGGAGCTGTTTTTT	20	many	TRBV15	TRBJ2-2	NA
CASSQVSGAGYGYTF	TGCGCCAGCAGCCAAGTTTCAGGGGCGGGGTATGGCTACACCTTC	15	few	TRBV4-1	TRBJ1-2	NA
CSARTSGRLRMGELFF	TGCAGTGCTAGGACTAGCGGGAGGTTAAGGATGGGGGAGCTGTTTTTT	16	many	TRBV20-1	TRBJ2-2	TRBD2
CSASRGAGTQETQYF	TGCAGTGCTAGCAGGGGGGCTGGAACTCAAGAGACCCAGTACTTC	15	NA	TRBV20-1	TRBJ2-5	NA
CATSDLRGGDTGELFF	TGTGCCACCAGTGATTTGAGGGGAGGTGACACCGGGGAGCTGTTTTTT	16	few	TRBV24-1	TRBJ2-2	NA
CSVEELGETQYF	TGCAGCGTTGAGGAGTTGGGAGAGACCCAGTACTTC	12	NA	TRBV29-1	TRBJ2-5	NA
CASRYSPGFGGNEQYF	TGTGCCAGCAGATATAGCCCGGGATTCGGAGGCAACGAGCAGTACTTC	16	NA	TRBV7-2	TRBJ2-7	NA
CATSSLDPRIYGYTF	TGTGCCACCAGCAGCTTAGATCCACGGATCTATGGCTACACCTTC	15	NA	TRBV15	TRBJ1-2	NA
CASSIEDFDRELFF	TGTGCCAGTAGTATAGAGGACTTCGACCGGGAGCTGTTTTTT	14	many	TRBV19	TRBJ2-2	NA
CSGMKGVYQETQYF	TGCAGTGGGATGAAAGGGGTGTACCAAGAGACCCAGTACTTC	14	NA	TRBV20-1	TRBJ2-5	NA
CSSEAGWETQYF	TGCAGCAGTGAAGCGGGCTGGGAGACCCAGTACTTC	12	NA	TRBV29-1	TRBJ2-5	NA
CASSLRDRYTEAFF	TGTGCCAGCAGCTTACGGGACAGGTACACTGAAGCTTTCTTT	14	many	TRBV7-2	TRBJ1-1	TRBD1
CAISAAGEAFF	TGTGCCATCAGCGCGGCAGGGGAAGCTTTCTTT	11	NA	TRBV10-3	TRBJ1-1	NA
CSARGDTNQPQHF	TGCAGTGCTAGAGGGGACACCAATCAGCCCCAGCATTTT	13	many	TRBV20-1	TRBJ1-5	NA
CASSGYRVNQPQHF	TGTGCCAGCAGCGGATACAGGGTTAATCAGCCCCAGCATTTT	14	NA	TRBV7-2	TRBJ1-5	NA
CASSLQFYEQYF	TGTGCCAGCAGTCTACAGTTCTACGAGCAGTACTTC	12	many	TRBV6-2/TRBV6-3	TRBJ2-7	NA